These T cell receptor beta chains were read from a single sample in a study of tumor-infiltrating lymphocytes in localized non-small cell lung cancer. Libraries were prepared by immunoSEQ multiplex PCR; TCRdb keeps only in-frame clonotypes and omits some of them. This table holds over 15,000 clones, under 85% found once. Input material: lung tumor tissue. The receptors were sampled from a human donor with non-small cell lung cancer. The CDR3 runs from the conserved cysteine through the conserved F or W. The order of the fields is D gene, J gene, V gene, CDR3 length, clone size, CDR3 protein, CDR3 DNA. The D gene is left open where the match is weak. Only some rows state a clone size, as once, few, many or a class for expanded clones.

>.|TRBJ1-1|TRBV6-5|14|.
CASNPTLMNTEAFF
TGTGCCAGCAACCCGACACTCATGAACACTGAAGCTTTCTTT
>TRBD2|TRBJ2-3|TRBV4-2|16|.
CASSQGGMEGTDTQYF
TGTGCCAGCAGCCAGGGGGGGATGGAGGGCACAGATACGCAGTATTTT
>TRBD2|TRBJ2-2|TRBV11-3|17|once
CASSLVLAGGNTGELFF
TGTGCCAGCAGCTTAGTACTAGCGGGAGGGAACACCGGGGAGCTGTTTTTT
>.|TRBJ2-1|TRBV23-1|17|.
CASSHRSGFPIGREQFF
TGCGCCAGCAGTCATCGGTCCGGTTTCCCGATAGGTCGCGAGCAGTTCTTC
>TRBD1|TRBJ1-1|TRBV14|12|.
CASSRQGFEAFF
TGTGCCAGCAGCCGACAGGGTTTTGAAGCTTTCTTT
>.|TRBJ1-1|TRBV30|16|.
CAWSVGYGRVNTEAFF
TGTGCCTGGAGTGTGGGATACGGACGGGTGAACACTGAAGCTTTCTTT
>TRBD2|TRBJ2-1|TRBV5-4|14|.
CASSRGGSGNEQFF
TGTGCCAGCAGCCGGGGGGGGAGCGGCAATGAGCAGTTCTTC
>.|TRBJ2-3|TRBV6-5|15|few
CASIRTATSTDTQYF
TGTGCCAGCATTCGGACAGCGACTAGCACAGATACGCAGTATTTT
>.|TRBJ2-3|TRBV15|16|.
CATSRGQGSNTDTQYF
TGTGCCACCAGCAGAGGCCAGGGGTCGAATACAGATACGCAGTATTTT
>TRBD1|TRBJ2-2|TRBV30|16|medium-sized
CAWSVRWDRDTGELFF
TGTGCCTGGAGTGTACGGTGGGACAGAGACACCGGGGAGCTGTTTTTT
>.|TRBJ1-2|TRBV5-5|15|once
CASSLVTGRNYGYTF
TGTGCCAGCAGCTTGGTTACAGGGAGGAACTATGGCTACACCTTC
>.|TRBJ1-5|TRBV19|12|.
CASTKRDQPQHF
TGTGCCAGTACCAAAAGGGACCAGCCCCAGCATTTT
>.|TRBJ1-2|TRBV29-1|11|.
CSVLEDYGYTF
TGCAGCGTCTTGGAGGACTATGGCTACACCTTC
>.|TRBJ1-3|TRBV7-2|14|.
CASSPQSSGNTIYF
TGTGCCAGCAGCCCACAGAGCTCTGGAAACACCATATATTTT
>.|TRBJ2-7|TRBV21-1|13|.
CASGWTGGYEQYF
TGTGCCAGCGGCTGGACAGGAGGCTACGAGCAGTACTTC
>.|TRBJ1-2|TRBV7-9|13|.
CASKSRLNYGYTF
TGTGCCAGCAAATCACGGCTGAACTATGGCTACACCTTC
>.|TRBJ2-7|TRBV5-1|14|.
CASRLRAMRYEQYF
TGCGCCAGCAGGCTCCGGGCCATGCGGTACGAGCAGTACTTC
>.|TRBJ2-1|TRBV30|13|.
CAWSPTEHNEQFF
TGTGCCTGGAGTCCCACAGAACACAATGAGCAGTTCTTC
>.|TRBJ2-1|TRBV5-1|12|.
CASSALSGEQFF
TGCGCCAGCAGCGCCCTATCTGGTGAGCAGTTCTTC
>.|TRBJ2-3|TRBV11-2|17|.
CASSLDKRGGRADTQYF
TGTGCCAGCAGCTTAGATAAGAGGGGGGGCCGGGCAGATACGCAGTATTTT
>TRBD2|TRBJ2-2|TRBV19|18|once
CASSSFGGRGINTGELFF
TGTGCCAGTAGTTCCTTTGGCGGGCGGGGGATAAACACCGGGGAGCTGTTTTTT
>TRBD2|TRBJ2-5|TRBV5-6|14|.
CASSLWTSGETQYF
TGTGCCAGCAGCCTCTGGACTAGCGGGGAGACCCAGTACTTC
>.|TRBJ1-1|TRBV6-5|14|few
CASSPQGRGTEAFF
TGTGCCAGCAGTCCCCAGGGGAGAGGGACTGAAGCTTTCTTT
>TRBD1|TRBJ2-5|TRBV7-3|14|.
CASSQQGIRETQYF
TGTGCCAGCAGCCAACAGGGGATTCGAGAGACCCAGTACTTC
>.|TRBJ1-1|TRBV5-4|14|.
CASSPTGPNTEAFF
TGTGCCAGCAGTCCGACTGGCCCGAACACTGAAGCTTTCTTT
>TRBD1|TRBJ2-7|TRBV6-1|15|.
CASSEIGQGSYEQYF
TGTGCCAGCAGTGAAATAGGACAGGGTTCCTACGAGCAGTACTTC
>TRBD2|TRBJ2-3|TRBV30|14|few
CAWSGRGGTDTQYF
TGTGCCTGGAGTGGGCGGGGGGGCACAGATACGCAGTATTTT
>.|TRBJ2-1|TRBV6-5|14|.
CASSTFAGGNEQFF
TGTGCCAGCAGTACCTTCGCCGGGGGCAATGAGCAGTTCTTC
>.|TRBJ2-7|TRBV28|15|once
CASSRGGRRAYEQYF
TGTGCCAGCAGCCGGGGTGGTCGGAGAGCCTACGAGCAGTACTTC
>.|TRBJ2-2|TRBV6-5|15|few
CASSYPAGKFRGAVF
TGTGCCAGCAGTTATCCGGCGGGAAAATTCCGGGGAGCTGTTTTT
>.|TRBJ2-2|TRBV25-1|12|.
CASSLVTGELFF
TGTGCCAGTTCACTAGTAACCGGGGAGCTGTTTTTT
>TRBD2|TRBJ2-7|TRBV11-2|13|.
CASTTSASYEQYF
TGTGCCAGCACAACTAGCGCCTCCTACGAGCAGTACTTC